Below, 24 T cell receptor beta chains from the same sample are listed, as sequenced in a study of CD8+CD57+ T cells in acquired aplastic anemia. Using genomic DNA as the template, TCR beta VDJ and CDR3 profiling was carried out. One entry per CDR3 protein results from TCRdb running MiXCR on the reads. Found here are more than 200,000 distinct CDR3 sequences, roughly 50% of them singletons; the top ten hold approximately 20%. Patients selected for sequencing had displayed CD8+CD57+ cell expansion by flow cytometry. Input material: sorted CD4+, CD8+, or CD8+CD57+ T cells (not recorded which) from PBMCs. All receptors come from a human donor with aplastic anemia.

J is TRBJ2-3 and V is TRBV20-1; TRBD1 is a possible D gene (6 bases). Germline loops: CDR1 DFQATT, CDR2 SNEGSKA (reference sequence). The CDR3 is 16 residues long. V lost 1 base and J 2 bases, leaving 16 bases between the germline ends. DNA of the CDR3: TGCAGTGCTAGAGGCCTTTCAGGGGCCGACACAGATACGCAGTATTTT. It translates to CSARGLSGADTDTQYF.

This clonotype has just a few counts. The chain has TRBV4-1 and TRBJ1-5; 12 nucleotides align to TRBD1. The CDR3 consists of 18 residues. The germline V gene encodes CDR1 MGHRA and CDR2 YSYEKL. V dropped 0 bases and J dropped 2; count of bases not matched to a gene: 5. CDR3: CASSQEGTGGGGNQPQHF. CDR3 DNA: TGCGCCAGCAGCCAAGAGGGGACAGGGGGCGGGGGCAATCAGCCCCAGCATTTT.

CDR3: CASRVGETQYF. CDR3 nucleotides: TGTGCCAGCAGGGTGGGGGAGACCCAGTACTTC. The chain carries TRBV6-6 and TRBJ2-5, with D unclear. Germline CDR1 is MNHNY and CDR2 is SVGAGI (reference sequence). The CDR3 is made up of 11 amino acids. The germline V and J ends were trimmed by 6 bases and 5 bases, with 7 bases remaining between them.

The sample holds one count of this clonotype. The chain uses TRBV5-1 and TRBJ2-5; no clear D. This CDR3 comprises 11 residues. Germline V lookup: CDR1 SGHRS, CDR2 YFSETQ. The germline V and J ends were trimmed by 6 bases and 10 bases, with 13 bases remaining between them. CDR3 DNA sequence: TGCGCCAGCAATGGAAGAGATGGCCAGTACTTC. Translation gives CASNGRDGQYF.

This chain links TRBV7-2 with TRBJ1-2; D is uncertain. The length of the CDR3 is 12 residues. Germline values: CDR1 SGHTA, CDR2 FQGNSA. The V and J ends lost 6 bases and 7 bases respectively, with 12 bases between them. CDR3 protein: CASREGSGGYTF. Written as DNA, the CDR3 is TGTGCCAGCAGGGAGGGTTCGGGTGGCTACACCTTC.

In this sample, this clonotype turned up once. Its ends do not fully match the called genes, so a read error is possible. The chain carries TRBV10-1 and TRBJ2-1; TRBD1 matches 7 bases. The CDR3 sequence is 15 residues long. The germline gives CDR1 WNHNN, CDR2 SYGVQD (reference sequence). The CDR3 protein is CAISNTGATYNEQFF. The CDR3 nucleotides are TGTGCCATCAGCAATACAGGGGCGACCTACAATGAGCAGTTCTTC.

This clonotype showed up many times. The rearrangement links TRBV20-1 to TRBJ2-3, with TRBD1 identical over 9 bases. Trimming at V came to 6 bases and at J to 5 bases, leaving 6 bases not matched to a gene. This CDR3 is 13 amino acids long. Germline V lookup: CDR1 DFQATT, CDR2 SNEGSKA (reference sequence). In nucleotides, the CDR3 is TGCAGTGCCCCGGGACAGGGTGTAGATACGCAGTATTTT. It encodes CSAPGQGVDTQYF.

This clonotype was observed at least ten times. The chain recombines TRBV5-1 with TRBJ2-7, with D maybe TRBD1 (6 bases). This CDR3 spans 13 amino acids. Germline-derived CDR1 and CDR2 are SGHRS and YFSETQ. Trimming pared 2 bases from V and 7 bases from J, leaving 13 bases between. The CDR3 DNA is TGCGCCAGCAGCTTTGAGGGGGTTCGGGAGCAGTACTTC. Its translation: CASSFEGVREQYF.

This clonotype was recorded many times. V is TRBV4-1 and J is TRBJ2-5, with D perhaps TRBD2 (7 bases). Germline V lookup: CDR1 MGHRA, CDR2 YSYEKL. Between the trimmed V and J ends, which lost 0 bases and 1 base, there was a span of 12 bases. This CDR3 spans 16 amino acids. In DNA, the CDR3 is TGCGCCAGCAGCCAAGAGATGCGGGGGCCCCAAGAGACCCAGTACTTC. Its translation is CASSQEMRGPQETQYF.

The chain employs TRBV9 and TRBJ2-7, with 11 bases identical to TRBD2. Germline trimming cut 4 bases from V and 7 bases from J; bases unmatched to any gene: 7. Germline V gene sequence: CDR1 SGDLS, CDR2 YYNGEE. The CDR3 runs to 14 residues. CDR3 in amino acids: CASSPLAGASEQYF. CDR3 sequence (DNA): TGTGCCAGCAGCCCACTAGCGGGGGCGTCTGAGCAGTACTTC.

The CDR3 DNA follows: TGCAGTGCTAGAAACCCGGGACAGGGGCGAGTTGGCTACACCTTC. Its protein product is CSARNPGQGRVGYTF. The chain links TRBV20-1 to TRBJ1-2; 10 positions agree with TRBD1. Germline V lookup: CDR1 DFQATT, CDR2 SNEGSKA (reference sequence). The CDR3 loop spans 15 amino acids. V dropped 2 bases and J dropped 7; count of bases not matched to a gene: 10.

The chain uses TRBV19 and TRBJ1-2; 7 bases line up with TRBD1. The V gene end was trimmed by 6 bases and the J gene end by 4 bases; junction bases not matched to a gene: 8. The germline gives CDR1 LNHDA, CDR2 SQIVND (reference sequence). The CDR3 covers 14 residues. The CDR3 region is CASSRQGMSYGYTF. CDR3 coding DNA: TGTGCCAGTAGCCGACAGGGTATGAGCTATGGCTACACCTTC.

This clonotype was counted once. The J gene is TRBJ1-2, the V gene TRBV20-1; D might be TRBD1 (5 bases). V was trimmed by 3 bases and J by 12 bases, leaving 14 bases between them. The CDR3 spans 11 residues. Germline V lookup: CDR1 DFQATT, CDR2 SNEGSKA (reference sequence). As DNA, the CDR3 is TGCAGTGCTAGTAGGGACGACGGAAACACCTTC. Its translation: CSASRDDGNTF.

This sequence joins TRBV29-1 and TRBJ1-2, with D possibly matching TRBD1 (5 bases). V lost 4 bases and J 6 bases, leaving 9 bases between the germline ends. Per germline, CDR1 SQVTM and CDR2 ANQGSEA. The CDR3 loop spans 11 amino acids. The CDR3 DNA follows: TGCAGCGTTGGGGGGTTTGATGGCTACACCTTC. As protein: CSVGGFDGYTF.

This clonotype has only a few counts. The rearrangement joins TRBV9 to TRBJ2-2; 7 bases are shared with TRBD1. The length of the CDR3 is 14 residues. J lost 7 bases, V lost 0 bases, and 3 bases had no gene match. Germline-derived CDR1 and CDR2 are SGDLS and YYNGEE. The CDR3 coding sequence is TGTGCCAGCAGCGTAGCGTACAGGGGCGGGGAGCTGTTTTTT. It is translated as CASSVAYRGGELFF.

The CDR3 nucleotides are TGTGCCACCAGTCGGGACGCTGGGCGGGGGTTTGGGACCCAGTACTTC. Protein sequence: CATSRDAGRGFGTQYF. The gene calls are TRBV15 and TRBJ2-5; 7 positions match TRBD2. CDR1 and CDR2 (germline): LNHNV, YYDKDF (reference sequence). The CDR3 spans 16 residues. With 6 bases clipped from V and 7 bases from J, the junction kept 17 bases outside the gene matches.

The V call is TRBV2, the J call TRBJ1-2; no clear D gene. The CDR3 covers 14 residues. V was clipped by 0 bases and J by 5 bases, with 10 bases between them. CDR1 and CDR2 (germline): SNHLY, FYNNEI. The CDR3 loop reads CASSEAGSIYGYTF. The DNA for the CDR3 is TGTGCCAGCAGTGAAGCGGGGTCCATTTATGGCTACACCTTC.

V and J are TRBV10-3 and TRBJ1-2; 7 bases map to TRBD1. The germline V gene has CDR1 ENHRY and CDR2 SYGVKD. The CDR3 extends over 14 amino acids. V shed 6 bases, J shed 0 bases, and the junction held 4 bases outside the gene matches. CDR3 in amino acids: CAIRPTGTNYGYTF. CDR3 bases: TGTGCCATCAGACCGACAGGGACTAACTATGGCTACACCTTC.

This clonotype was observed at least ten times. This sequence joins TRBV2 and TRBJ1-2; a possible D gene is TRBD1 (5 bases). Deletions cut 8 bases from V and 4 bases from J, with 17 bases between. The CDR3 loop spans 14 amino acids. Germline V gene data show CDR1 as SNHLY and CDR2 as FYNNEI. CDR3 in amino acids: CASGGQTSSYGYTF. The CDR3 DNA follows: TGTGCCAGCGGGGGTCAAACAAGTAGCTATGGCTACACCTTC.

This clonotype was observed a single time. The rearrangement uses TRBV20-1 and TRBJ2-2, with D possibly being TRBD1 (6 bases). The V end lost 7 bases, the J end lost 7 bases, and 10 bases lay between the germline ends. The germline gives CDR1 DFQATT, CDR2 SNEGSKA (reference sequence). This CDR3 has 11 amino acids. The CDR3 is CSVRGSGELFF. For the CDR3, the DNA is TGCAGTGTCAGGGGTAGCGGGGAGCTGTTTTTT.

Comment on this clonotype: Just one base apart from a much larger clone, this may be a read error. This sequence joins TRBV5-4 and TRBJ2-1; 9 bases match TRBD1. Trimming at V came to 4 bases and at J to 5 bases, leaving 10 bases not matched to a gene. The CDR3 loop spans 16 amino acids. Germline values: CDR1 SGHNT, CDR2 YYREEE (reference sequence). The CDR3 DNA reads as TGTGCCAGCAGCATTTTCGGGACAGGGTTCGACAATGAGCAGTTCTTC. It yields the protein CASSIFGTGFDNEQFF.

The chain combines TRBV19 with TRBJ1-3, with 8 positions matching TRBD1. Losses at the gene ends were 5 bases for V and 8 bases for J; bases not matched to a gene: 11. Germline V gene data show CDR1 as LNHDA and CDR2 as SQIVND (reference sequence). CDR3 length: 15 residues. The CDR3 DNA reads TGTGCCAGTAGTCGACAGGGGACCTATGGCTACACCATATATTTT. Protein product: CASSRQGTYGYTIYF.

A remark on this clonotype: A much larger clone sits a single nucleotide away, making a read error possible. The chain uses TRBV7-4 and TRBJ2-2; D uncertain. CDR1 and CDR2 from the germline V gene are SGHVT and SQSDAQ. This CDR3 has 11 residues. The CDR3: CAGSLSGELFF. In DNA, the CDR3 is TGTGCCGGCAGTTTAAGCGGGGAGCTGTTTTTT.

For this clonotype: No conserved phenylalanine or tryptophan is present at the end of the CDR3, so a read error is the likely explanation. This chain links TRBV4-2 with TRBJ1-2; D is undetermined. Trimming stripped 4 bases from V and 6 bases from J, with 15 bases between. There are 14 residues in the CDR3. The germline gives CDR1 LGHNA, CDR2 YNFKEQ. The CDR3 loop is CASSRFGKWDGYTL. In DNA, the CDR3 is TGTGCCAGCAGCCGATTTGGGAAATGGGATGGCTACACCCTC.